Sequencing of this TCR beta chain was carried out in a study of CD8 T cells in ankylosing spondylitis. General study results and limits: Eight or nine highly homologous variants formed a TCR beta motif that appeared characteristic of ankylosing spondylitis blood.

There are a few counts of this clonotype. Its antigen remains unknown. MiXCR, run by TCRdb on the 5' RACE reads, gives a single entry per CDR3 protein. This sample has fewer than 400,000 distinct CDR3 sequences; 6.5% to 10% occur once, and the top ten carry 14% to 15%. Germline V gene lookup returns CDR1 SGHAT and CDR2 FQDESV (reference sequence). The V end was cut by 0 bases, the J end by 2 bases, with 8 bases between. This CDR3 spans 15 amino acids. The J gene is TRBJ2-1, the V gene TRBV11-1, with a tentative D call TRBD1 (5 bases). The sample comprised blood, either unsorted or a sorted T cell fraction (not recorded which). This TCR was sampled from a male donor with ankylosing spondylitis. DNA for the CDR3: TGTGCCAGCAGCTTAGCAGGGGCGGCCTACAATGAGCAGTTCTTC. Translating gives CASSLAGAAYNEQFF.